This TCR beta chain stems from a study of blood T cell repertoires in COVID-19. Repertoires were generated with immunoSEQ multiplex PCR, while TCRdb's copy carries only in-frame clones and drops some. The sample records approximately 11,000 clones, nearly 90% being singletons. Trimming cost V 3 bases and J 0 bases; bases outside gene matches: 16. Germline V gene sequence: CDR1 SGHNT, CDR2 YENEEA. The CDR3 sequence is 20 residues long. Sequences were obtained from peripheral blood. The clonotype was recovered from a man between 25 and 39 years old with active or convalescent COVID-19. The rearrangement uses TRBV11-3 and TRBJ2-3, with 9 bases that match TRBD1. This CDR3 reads CASSLSPWTPGQGSTDTQYF. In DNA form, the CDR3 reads TGTGCCAGCAGCTTGAGTCCCTGGACACCCGGACAGGGGAGCACAGATACGCAGTATTTT.